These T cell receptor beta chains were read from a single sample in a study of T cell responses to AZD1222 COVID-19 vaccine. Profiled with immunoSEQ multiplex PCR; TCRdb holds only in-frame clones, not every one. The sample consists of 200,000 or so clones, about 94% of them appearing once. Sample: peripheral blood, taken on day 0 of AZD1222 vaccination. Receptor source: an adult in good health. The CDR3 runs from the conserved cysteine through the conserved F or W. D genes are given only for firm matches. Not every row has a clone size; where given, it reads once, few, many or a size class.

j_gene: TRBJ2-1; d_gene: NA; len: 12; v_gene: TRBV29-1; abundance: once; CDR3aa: CSVVVGKDEQFF; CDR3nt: TGCAGCGTTGTAGTAGGGAAGGATGAGCAGTTCTTC
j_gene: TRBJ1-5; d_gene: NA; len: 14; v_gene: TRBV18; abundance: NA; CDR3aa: CASSVAGGHQPQHF; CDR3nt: TGTGCCAGCTCGGTAGCTGGGGGACATCAGCCCCAGCATTTT
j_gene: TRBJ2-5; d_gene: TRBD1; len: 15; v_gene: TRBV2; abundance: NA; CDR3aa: CASSEGDRLQETQYF; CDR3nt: TGTGCCAGCAGTGAAGGGGACAGGCTACAAGAGACCCAGTACTTC
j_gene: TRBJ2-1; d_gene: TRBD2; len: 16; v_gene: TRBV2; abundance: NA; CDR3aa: CASSLFGGRAYNEQFF; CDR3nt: TGTGCCAGCAGTCTATTCGGCGGGAGGGCCTACAATGAGCAGTTCTTC
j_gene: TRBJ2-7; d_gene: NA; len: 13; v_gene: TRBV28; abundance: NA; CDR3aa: CASTDRVGYEQYF; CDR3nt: TGTGCCAGCACTGATAGGGTTGGGTACGAGCAGTACTTC
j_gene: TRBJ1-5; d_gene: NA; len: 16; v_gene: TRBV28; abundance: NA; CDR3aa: CASSSPSPGINQPQHF; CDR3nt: TGTGCCAGCAGTTCCCCCTCCCCAGGGATCAATCAGCCCCAGCATTTT
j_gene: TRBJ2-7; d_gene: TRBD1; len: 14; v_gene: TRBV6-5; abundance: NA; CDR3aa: CASSPRTGGNEQYF; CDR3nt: TGTGCCAGTTCGCCGAGGACAGGGGGTAACGAGCAGTACTTC
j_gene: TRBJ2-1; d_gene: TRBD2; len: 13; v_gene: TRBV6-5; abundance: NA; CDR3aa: CASRGTMDNEQFF; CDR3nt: TGTGCCAGCAGGGGGACTATGGACAATGAGCAGTTCTTC
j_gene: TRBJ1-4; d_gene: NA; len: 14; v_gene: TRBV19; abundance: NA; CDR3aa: CASSIETVGEKLFF; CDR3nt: TGTGCCAGTAGTATCGAGACAGTAGGCGAAAAACTGTTTTTT
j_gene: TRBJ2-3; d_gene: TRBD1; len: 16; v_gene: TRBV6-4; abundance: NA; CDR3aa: CASALEGGGSTDTQYF; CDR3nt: TGTGCCAGCGCCCTCGAAGGGGGCGGTAGCACAGATACGCAGTATTTT
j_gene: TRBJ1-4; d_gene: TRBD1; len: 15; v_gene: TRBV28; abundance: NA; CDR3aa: CASSAPGTGREKLFF; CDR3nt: TGTGCCAGCAGTGCTCCCGGGACAGGGCGGGAAAAACTGTTTTTT
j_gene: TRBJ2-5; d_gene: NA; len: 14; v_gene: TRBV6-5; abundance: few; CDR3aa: CASVARDYQETQYF; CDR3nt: TGTGCCAGCGTCGCACGGGATTACCAAGAGACCCAGTACTTC
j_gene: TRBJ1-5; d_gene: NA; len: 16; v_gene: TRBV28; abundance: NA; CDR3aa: CASSLNPLRGNQPQHF; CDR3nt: TGTGCCAGCAGTTTAAATCCGCTCCGGGGAAATCAGCCCCAGCATTTT
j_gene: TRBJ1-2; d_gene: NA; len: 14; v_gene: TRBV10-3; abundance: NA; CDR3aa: CAISESKGVDGYTF; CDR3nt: TGTGCCATCAGTGAGTCTAAAGGGGTGGATGGCTACACCTTC
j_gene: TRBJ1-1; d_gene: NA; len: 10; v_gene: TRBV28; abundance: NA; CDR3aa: CARKVVKVFF; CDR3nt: TGTGCCAGAAAGGTGGTAAAGGTTTTCTTT
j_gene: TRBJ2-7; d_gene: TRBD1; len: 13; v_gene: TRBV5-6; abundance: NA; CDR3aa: CASKGQGWYEQYF; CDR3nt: TGTGCCAGCAAGGGACAGGGGTGGTACGAGCAGTACTTC
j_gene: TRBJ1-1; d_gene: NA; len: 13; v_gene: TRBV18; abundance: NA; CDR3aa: CASSPDMNTEAFF; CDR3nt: TGTGCCAGCTCACCAGACATGAACACTGAAGCTTTCTTT
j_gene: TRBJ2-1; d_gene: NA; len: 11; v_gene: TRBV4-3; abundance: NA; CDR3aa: CASSPLARQFF; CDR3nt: TGCGCCAGCAGCCCTCTAGCGAGACAGTTCTTC
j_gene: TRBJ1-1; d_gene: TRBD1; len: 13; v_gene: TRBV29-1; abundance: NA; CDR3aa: CSGGDRLNTEAFF; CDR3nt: TGCAGCGGCGGGGACAGGTTAAACACTGAAGCTTTCTTT
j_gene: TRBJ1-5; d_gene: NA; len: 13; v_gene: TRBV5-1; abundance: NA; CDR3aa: CASSLDERQPQHF; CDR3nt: TGCGCCAGCAGCTTGGACGAGAGACAGCCCCAGCATTTT
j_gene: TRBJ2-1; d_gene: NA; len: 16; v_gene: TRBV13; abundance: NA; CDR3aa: CASRRNFLSSYNEQFF; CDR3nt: TGTGCCAGCAGGCGAAACTTCTTAAGCTCCTACAATGAGCAGTTCTTC
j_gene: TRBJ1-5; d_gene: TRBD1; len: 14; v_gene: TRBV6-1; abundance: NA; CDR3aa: CASRSGTGFQPQHF; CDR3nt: TGTGCCAGCAGGTCCGGGACAGGGTTTCAGCCCCAGCATTTT
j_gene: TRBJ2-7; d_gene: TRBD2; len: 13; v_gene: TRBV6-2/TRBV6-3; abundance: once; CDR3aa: CASSRASGLEQYF; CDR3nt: TGTGCCAGCAGTCGGGCTAGCGGTCTCGAGCAGTACTTC
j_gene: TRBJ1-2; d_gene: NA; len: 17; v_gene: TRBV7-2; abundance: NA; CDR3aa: CASSLAPVRISNYGYTF; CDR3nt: TGTGCCAGCAGCTTAGCTCCGGTACGGATTAGTAACTATGGCTACACCTTC
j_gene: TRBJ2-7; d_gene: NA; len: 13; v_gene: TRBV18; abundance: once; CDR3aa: CASSPPGLNEQYF; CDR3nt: TGTGCCAGCTCACCACCAGGGTTGAACGAGCAGTACTTC
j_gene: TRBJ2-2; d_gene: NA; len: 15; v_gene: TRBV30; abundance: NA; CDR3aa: CAWSPTPELTGELFF; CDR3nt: TGTGCCTGGAGTCCTACCCCGGAACTCACCGGGGAGCTGTTTTTT
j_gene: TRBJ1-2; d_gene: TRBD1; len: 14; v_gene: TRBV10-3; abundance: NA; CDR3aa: CAIRDRGFGDGYTF; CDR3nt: TGTGCCATCAGGGACAGGGGGTTCGGAGATGGCTACACCTTC
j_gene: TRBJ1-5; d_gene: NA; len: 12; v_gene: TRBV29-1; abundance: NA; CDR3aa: CSVGRGNQPQHF; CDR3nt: TGCAGCGTTGGTAGGGGGAATCAGCCCCAGCATTTT
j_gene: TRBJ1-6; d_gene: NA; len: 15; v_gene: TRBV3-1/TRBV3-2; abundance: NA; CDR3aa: CASSPRQNLNSPLHF; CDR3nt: TGTGCCAGCAGCCCCCGGCAGAACCTTAATTCACCCCTCCACTTT
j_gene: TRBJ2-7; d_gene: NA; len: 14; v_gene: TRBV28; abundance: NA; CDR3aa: CASRTGQNYYEQYF; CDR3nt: TGTGCCAGCAGGACGGGACAAAATTACTACGAGCAGTACTTC
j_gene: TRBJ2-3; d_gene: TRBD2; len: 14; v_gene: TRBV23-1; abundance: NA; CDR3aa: CASYSTSGADTQYF; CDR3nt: TGCGCCAGCTATTCGACTAGCGGGGCAGATACGCAGTATTTT
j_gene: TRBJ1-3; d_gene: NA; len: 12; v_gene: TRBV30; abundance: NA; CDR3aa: CAWTGIGNTIYF; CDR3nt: TGTGCCTGGACAGGGATTGGAAACACCATATATTTT
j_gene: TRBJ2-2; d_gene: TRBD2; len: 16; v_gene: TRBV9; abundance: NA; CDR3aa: CASSPRWRERTGELFF; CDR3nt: TGTGCCAGCAGCCCCCGGTGGCGGGAGAGAACCGGGGAGCTGTTTTTT
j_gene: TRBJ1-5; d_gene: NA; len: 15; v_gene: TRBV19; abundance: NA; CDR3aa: CASSIDGAVNQPQHF; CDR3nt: TGTGCCAGTAGTATAGACGGGGCAGTCAATCAGCCCCAGCATTTT
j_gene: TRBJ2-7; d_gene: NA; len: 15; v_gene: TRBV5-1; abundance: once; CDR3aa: CASSRLQGINDEQYF; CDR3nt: TGCGCCAGCAGCAGATTACAGGGAATTAACGACGAGCAGTACTTC
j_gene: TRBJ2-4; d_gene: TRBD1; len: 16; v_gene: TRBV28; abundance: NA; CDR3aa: CASSAPTGLAKNIQYF; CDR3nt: TGTGCCAGCAGCGCCCCGACAGGGCTAGCCAAAAACATTCAGTACTTC
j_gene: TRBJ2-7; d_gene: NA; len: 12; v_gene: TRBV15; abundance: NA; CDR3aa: CATSRALSEQYF; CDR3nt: TGTGCCACCAGCAGAGCGCTGTCCGAGCAGTACTTC
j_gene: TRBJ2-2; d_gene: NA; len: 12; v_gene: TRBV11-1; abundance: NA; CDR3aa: CASHRDPGELFF; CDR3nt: TGTGCCAGCCACCGGGACCCCGGGGAGCTGTTTTTT
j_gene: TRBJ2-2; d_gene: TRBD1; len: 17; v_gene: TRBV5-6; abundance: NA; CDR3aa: CASSIGQGIIFPGELFF; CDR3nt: TGTGCCAGCAGCATCGGACAGGGGATAATTTTCCCCGGGGAGCTGTTTTTT
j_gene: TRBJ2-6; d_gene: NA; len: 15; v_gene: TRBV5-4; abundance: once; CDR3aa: CASSLLTSGANVLTF; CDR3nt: TGTGCCAGCAGCTTATTGACCTCTGGGGCCAACGTCCTGACTTTC
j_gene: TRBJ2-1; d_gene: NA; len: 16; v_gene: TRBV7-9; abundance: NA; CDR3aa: CASSALLGSSYNEQFF; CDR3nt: TGTGCCAGCAGCGCATTGCTGGGGAGCTCCTACAATGAGCAGTTCTTC
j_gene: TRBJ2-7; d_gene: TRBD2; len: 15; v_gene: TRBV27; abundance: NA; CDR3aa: CASSGDLAGVREQYF; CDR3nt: TGTGCCAGCAGTGGGGACCTAGCGGGAGTCCGAGAGCAGTACTTC